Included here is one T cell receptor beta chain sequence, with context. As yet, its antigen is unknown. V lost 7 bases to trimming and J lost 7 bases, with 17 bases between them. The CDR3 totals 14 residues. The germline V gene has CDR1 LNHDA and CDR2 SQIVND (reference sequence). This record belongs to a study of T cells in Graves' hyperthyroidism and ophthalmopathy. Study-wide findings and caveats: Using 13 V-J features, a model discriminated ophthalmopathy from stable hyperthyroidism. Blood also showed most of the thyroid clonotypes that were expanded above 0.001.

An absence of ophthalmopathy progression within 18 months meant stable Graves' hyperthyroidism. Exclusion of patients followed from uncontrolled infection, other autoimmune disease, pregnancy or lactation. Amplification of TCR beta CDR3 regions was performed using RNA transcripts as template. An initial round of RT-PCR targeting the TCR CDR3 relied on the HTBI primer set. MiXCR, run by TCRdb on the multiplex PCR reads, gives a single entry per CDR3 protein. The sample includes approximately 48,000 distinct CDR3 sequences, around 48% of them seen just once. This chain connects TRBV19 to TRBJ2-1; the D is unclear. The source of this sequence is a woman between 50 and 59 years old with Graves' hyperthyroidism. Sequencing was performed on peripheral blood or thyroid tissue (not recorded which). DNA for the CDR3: TGTGCCAGTACAGTTACGAACCGGCCAAATGAGCAGTTCTTC. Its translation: CASTVTNRPNEQFF.